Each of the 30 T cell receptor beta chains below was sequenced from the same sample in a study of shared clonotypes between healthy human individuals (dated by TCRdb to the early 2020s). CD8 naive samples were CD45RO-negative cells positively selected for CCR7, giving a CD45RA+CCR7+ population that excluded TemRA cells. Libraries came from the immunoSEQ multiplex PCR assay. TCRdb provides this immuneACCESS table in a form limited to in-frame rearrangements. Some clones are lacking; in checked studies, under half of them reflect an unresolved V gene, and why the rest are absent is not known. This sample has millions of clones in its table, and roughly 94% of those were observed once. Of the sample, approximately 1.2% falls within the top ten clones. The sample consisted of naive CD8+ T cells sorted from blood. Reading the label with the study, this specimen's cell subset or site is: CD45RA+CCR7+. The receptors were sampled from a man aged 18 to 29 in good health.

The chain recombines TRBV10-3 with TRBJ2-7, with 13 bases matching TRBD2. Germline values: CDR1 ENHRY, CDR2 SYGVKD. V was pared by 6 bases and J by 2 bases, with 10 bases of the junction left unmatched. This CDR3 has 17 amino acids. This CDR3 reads CAISPGLAGVGTYEQYF. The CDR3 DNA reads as TGTGCCATCAGCCCCGGACTAGCGGGAGTAGGAACCTACGAGCAGTACTTC.

The chain's CDR3 is CASSIISGSYEQYF. The DNA of the CDR3 is TGTGCCAGCAGCATCATCAGCGGGTCCTACGAGCAGTACTTC. The chain recombines TRBV11-1 with TRBJ2-7, with D perhaps matching TRBD2 (6 bases). Trimming took 5 bases from V and 1 from J, leaving 12 bases between them. CDR1 and CDR2 (germline): SGHAT, FQDESV (reference sequence). The CDR3 loop spans 14 amino acids.

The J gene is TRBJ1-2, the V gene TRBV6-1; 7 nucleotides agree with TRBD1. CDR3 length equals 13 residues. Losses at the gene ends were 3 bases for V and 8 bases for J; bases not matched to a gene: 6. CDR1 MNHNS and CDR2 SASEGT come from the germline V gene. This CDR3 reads CASSELGGLGYTF. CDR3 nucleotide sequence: TGTGCCAGCAGTGAGTTAGGGGGCTTAGGCTACACCTTC.

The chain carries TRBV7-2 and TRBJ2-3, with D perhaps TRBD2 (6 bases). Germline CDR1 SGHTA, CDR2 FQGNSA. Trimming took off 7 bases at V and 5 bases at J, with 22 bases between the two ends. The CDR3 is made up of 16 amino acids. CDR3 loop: CASTHLSGSQEDTQYF. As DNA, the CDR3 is TGTGCCAGCACGCACCTTAGCGGTTCCCAGGAAGATACGCAGTATTTT.

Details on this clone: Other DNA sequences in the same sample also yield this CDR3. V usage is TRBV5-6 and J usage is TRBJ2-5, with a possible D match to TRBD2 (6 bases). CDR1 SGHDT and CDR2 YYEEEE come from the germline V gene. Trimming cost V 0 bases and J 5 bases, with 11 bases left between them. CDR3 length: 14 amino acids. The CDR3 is CASSLAGGPETQYF. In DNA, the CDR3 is TGTGCCAGCAGCTTGGCAGGAGGGCCGGAGACCCAGTACTTC.

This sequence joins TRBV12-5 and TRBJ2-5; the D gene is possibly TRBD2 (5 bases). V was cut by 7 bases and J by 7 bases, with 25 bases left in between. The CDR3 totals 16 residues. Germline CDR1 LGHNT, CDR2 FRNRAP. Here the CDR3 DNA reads TGTGCTAGTGCCCACCCCACTAGTGTCTTCGAAGGGACCCAGTACTTC. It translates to CASAHPTSVFEGTQYF.

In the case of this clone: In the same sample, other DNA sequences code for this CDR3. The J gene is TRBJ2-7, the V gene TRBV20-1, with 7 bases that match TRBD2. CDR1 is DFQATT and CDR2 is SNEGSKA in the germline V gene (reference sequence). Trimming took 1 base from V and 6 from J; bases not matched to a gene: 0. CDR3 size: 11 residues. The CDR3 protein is CSARAGGEQYF. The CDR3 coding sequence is TGCAGTGCTAGAGCGGGGGGCGAGCAGTACTTC.

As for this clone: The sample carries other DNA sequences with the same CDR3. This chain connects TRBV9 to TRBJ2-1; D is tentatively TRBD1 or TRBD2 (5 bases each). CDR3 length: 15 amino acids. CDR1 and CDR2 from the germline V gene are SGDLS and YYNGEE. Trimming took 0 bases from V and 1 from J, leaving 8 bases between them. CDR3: CASSVGGTSYNEQFF. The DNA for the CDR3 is TGTGCCAGCAGCGTAGGGGGGACGTCCTACAATGAGCAGTTCTTC.

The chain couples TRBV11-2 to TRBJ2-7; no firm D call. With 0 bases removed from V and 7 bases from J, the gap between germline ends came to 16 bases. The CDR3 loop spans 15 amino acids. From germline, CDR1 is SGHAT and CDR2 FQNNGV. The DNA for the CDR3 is TGTGCCAGCAGCTTAGAGGATAGACGGCCTATTGAGCAGTACTTC. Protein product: CASSLEDRRPIEQYF.

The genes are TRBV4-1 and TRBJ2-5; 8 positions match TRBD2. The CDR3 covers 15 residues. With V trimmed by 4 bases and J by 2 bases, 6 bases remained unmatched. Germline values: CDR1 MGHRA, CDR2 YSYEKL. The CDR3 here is CASSPRLARQETQYF. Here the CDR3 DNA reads TGCGCCAGCAGCCCCCGACTAGCGCGGCAAGAGACCCAGTACTTC.

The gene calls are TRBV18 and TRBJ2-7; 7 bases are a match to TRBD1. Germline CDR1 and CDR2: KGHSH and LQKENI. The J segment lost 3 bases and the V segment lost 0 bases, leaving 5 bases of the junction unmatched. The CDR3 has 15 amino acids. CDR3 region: CASSPPETGLYEQYF. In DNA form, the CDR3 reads TGTGCCAGCTCACCACCGGAGACAGGGCTCTACGAGCAGTACTTC.

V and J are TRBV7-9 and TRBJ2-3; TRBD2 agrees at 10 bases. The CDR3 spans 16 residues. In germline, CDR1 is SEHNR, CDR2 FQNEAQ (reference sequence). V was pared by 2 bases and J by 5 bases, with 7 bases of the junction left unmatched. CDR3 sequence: CASSLLAGDIEDTQYF. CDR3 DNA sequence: TGTGCCAGCAGCTTACTAGCGGGGGATATTGAAGATACGCAGTATTTT.

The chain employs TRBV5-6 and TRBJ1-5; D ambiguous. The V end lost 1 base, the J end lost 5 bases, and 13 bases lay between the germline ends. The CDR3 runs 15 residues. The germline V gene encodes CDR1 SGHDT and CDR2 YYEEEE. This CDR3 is CASSLYHGDDQPQHF. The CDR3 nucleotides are TGTGCCAGCAGCTTGTATCATGGAGACGATCAGCCCCAGCATTTT. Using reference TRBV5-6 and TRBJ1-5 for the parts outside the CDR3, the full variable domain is DAGVTQSPTHLIKTRGQQVTLRCSPKSGHDTVSWYQQALGQGPQFIFQYYEEEERQRGNFPDRFSGHQFPNYSSELNVNALLLGDSALYLCASSLYHGDDQPQHFGDGTRLSIL.

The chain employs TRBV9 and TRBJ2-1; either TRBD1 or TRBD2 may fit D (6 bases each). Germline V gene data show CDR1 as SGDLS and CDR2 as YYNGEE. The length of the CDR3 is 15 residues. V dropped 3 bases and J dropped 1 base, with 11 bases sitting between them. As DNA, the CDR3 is TGTGCCAGCAGCGCCGGGGGCTATTCCTACAATGAGCAGTTCTTC. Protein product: CASSAGGYSYNEQFF.

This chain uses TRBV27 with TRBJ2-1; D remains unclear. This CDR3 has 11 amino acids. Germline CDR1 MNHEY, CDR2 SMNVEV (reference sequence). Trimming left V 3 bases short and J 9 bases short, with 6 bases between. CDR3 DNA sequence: TGTGCCAGCAGTTTCGAGAGTGAGCAGTTCTTC. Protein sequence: CASSFESEQFF.

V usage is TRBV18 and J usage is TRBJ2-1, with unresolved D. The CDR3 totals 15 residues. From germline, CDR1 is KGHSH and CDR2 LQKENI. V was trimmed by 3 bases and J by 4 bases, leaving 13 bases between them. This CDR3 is CASSPPENVYNEQFF. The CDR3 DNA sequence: TGTGCCAGCTCACCTCCGGAGAATGTGTACAATGAGCAGTTCTTC.

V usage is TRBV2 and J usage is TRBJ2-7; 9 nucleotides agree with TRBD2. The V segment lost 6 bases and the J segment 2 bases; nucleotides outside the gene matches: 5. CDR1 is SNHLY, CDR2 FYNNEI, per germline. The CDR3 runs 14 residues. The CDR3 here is CASSLAGQPYEQYF. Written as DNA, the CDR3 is TGTGCCAGCAGCCTAGCGGGGCAACCCTACGAGCAGTACTTC.

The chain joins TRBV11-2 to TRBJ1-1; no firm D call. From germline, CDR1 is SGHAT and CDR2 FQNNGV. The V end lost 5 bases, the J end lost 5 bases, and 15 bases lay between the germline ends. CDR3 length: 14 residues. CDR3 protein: CASSPITGRTEAFF. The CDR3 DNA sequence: TGTGCCAGCAGCCCGATTACGGGGAGAACTGAAGCTTTCTTT.

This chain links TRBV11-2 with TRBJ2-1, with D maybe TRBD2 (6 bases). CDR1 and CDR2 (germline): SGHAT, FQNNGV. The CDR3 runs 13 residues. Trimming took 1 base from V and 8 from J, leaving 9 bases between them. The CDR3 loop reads CASSLGLDYEQFF. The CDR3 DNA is TGTGCCAGCAGCTTAGGACTAGACTATGAGCAGTTCTTC.

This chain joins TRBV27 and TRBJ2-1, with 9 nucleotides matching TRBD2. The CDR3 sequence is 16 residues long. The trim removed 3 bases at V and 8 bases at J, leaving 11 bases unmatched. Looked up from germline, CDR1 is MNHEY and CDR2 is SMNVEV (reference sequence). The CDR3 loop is CASSLDWRGGLDEQFF. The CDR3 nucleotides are TGTGCCAGCAGTTTGGACTGGCGGGGGGGCCTCGATGAGCAGTTCTTC.

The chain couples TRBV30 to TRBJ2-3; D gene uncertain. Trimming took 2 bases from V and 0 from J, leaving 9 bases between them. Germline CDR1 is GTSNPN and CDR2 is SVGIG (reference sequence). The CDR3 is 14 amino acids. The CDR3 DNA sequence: TGTGCCTGGAGTCACGCGGTTAGCACAGATACGCAGTATTTT. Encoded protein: CAWSHAVSTDTQYF.

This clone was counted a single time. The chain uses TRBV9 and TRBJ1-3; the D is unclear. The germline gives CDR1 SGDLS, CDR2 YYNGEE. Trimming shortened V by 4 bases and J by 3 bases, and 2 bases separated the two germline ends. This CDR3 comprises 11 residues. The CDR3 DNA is TGTGCCAGCAGCCATGGAAACACCATATATTTT. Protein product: CASSHGNTIYF.

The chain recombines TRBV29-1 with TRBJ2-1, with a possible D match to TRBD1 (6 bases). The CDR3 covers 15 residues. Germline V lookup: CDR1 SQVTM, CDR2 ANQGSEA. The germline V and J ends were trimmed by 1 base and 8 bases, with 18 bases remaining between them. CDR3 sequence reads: CSVEVAETGGDEQFF. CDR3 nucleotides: TGCAGCGTTGAAGTGGCGGAGACAGGAGGTGATGAGCAGTTCTTC.

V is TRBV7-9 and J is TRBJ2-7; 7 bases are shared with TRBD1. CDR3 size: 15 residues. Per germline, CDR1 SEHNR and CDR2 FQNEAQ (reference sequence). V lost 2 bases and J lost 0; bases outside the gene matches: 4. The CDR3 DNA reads TGTGCCAGCAGCTTAACAGGGGCGAGCTCCTACGAGCAGTACTTC. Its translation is CASSLTGASSYEQYF.

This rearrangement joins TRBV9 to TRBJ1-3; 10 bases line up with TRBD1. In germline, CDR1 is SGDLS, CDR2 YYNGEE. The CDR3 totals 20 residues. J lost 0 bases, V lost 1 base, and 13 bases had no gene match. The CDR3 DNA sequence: TGTGCCAGCAGCGTATCGTGGGACAGGGGAATAGGGACCTCTGGAAACACCATATATTTT. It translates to CASSVSWDRGIGTSGNTIYF.

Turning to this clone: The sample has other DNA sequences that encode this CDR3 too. The CDR3, as DNA: TGTGCCAGCAGTTTTAGGGGACCCACTGAAGCTTTCTTT. The encoded protein is CASSFRGPTEAFF. The genes are TRBV28 and TRBJ1-1; perhaps TRBD1 as D (5 bases). The CDR3 extends over 13 amino acids. The V gene lost 3 bases and the J gene lost 4 bases, with 9 bases spanning the gap. CDR1 and CDR2 from the germline V gene are MDHEN and SYDVKM.

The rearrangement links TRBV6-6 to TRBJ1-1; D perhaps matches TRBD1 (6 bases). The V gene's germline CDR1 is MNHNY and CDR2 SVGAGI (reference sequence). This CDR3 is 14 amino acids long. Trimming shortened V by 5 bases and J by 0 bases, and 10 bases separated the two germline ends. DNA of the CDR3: TGTGCCAGCAGTGGACAGAGGATGAACACTGAAGCTTTCTTT. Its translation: CASSGQRMNTEAFF.

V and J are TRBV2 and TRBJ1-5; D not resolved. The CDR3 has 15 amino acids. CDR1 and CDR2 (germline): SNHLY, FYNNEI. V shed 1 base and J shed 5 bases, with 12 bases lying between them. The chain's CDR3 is CASSEVPEIYQPQHF. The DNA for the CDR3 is TGTGCCAGCAGTGAAGTTCCCGAAATCTATCAGCCCCAGCATTTT.

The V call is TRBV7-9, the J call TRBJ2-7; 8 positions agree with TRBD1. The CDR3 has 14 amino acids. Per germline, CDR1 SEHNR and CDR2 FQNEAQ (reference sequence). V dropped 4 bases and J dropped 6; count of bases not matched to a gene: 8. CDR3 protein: CASSSGQGHVEQYF. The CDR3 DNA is TGTGCCAGCAGCTCTGGACAGGGTCACGTCGAGCAGTACTTC.

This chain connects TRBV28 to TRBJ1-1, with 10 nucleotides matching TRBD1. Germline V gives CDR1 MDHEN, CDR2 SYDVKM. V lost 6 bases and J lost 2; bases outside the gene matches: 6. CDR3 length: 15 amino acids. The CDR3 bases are TGTGCCAGCAGCCTGACAGGGGGCTTTAACACTGAAGCTTTCTTT. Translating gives CASSLTGGFNTEAFF.